This T cell receptor beta chain was observed in a study of beta chain features in type 1 diabetes. The investigators reverse transcribed all of the isolated RNA, so they sequenced expressed TCRB transcripts. Some clones are missing from TCRdb's copy, which holds only in-frame ones; the method was immunoSEQ multiplex PCR. The data hold a few hundred thousand clones, with 10% to 15% observed a single time. Germline-derived CDR1 and CDR2 are MDHEN and SYDVKM. This CDR3 has 13 amino acids. V lost 6 bases and J 2 bases, leaving 11 bases between the germline ends. This clone was seen a few times. Antigen specificity is unknown. The sample holds other DNA sequences that translate to the same CDR3. Study-level results: Naive, central memory and regulatory TCRB repertoires appeared more similar among patients than healthy donors. TCRB CDR3s from Type 1 diabetes patients were moderately but significantly shorter in all four CD4+ subsets.

The chain couples TRBV28 to TRBJ2-7; D unclear. The source is a woman aged 18-29 years with type 1 diabetes. Sequencing input: naive CD4+ T cells from blood. CDR3: CASSLGTPYEQYF. DNA for the CDR3: TGTGCCAGCAGCCTGGGCACCCCCTACGAGCAGTACTTC.